Listed here is a single TCR beta chain. Its antigen is currently unknown. TCRdb reprocessed the 5' RACE reads with MiXCR, giving one entry per CDR3 protein. This table holds approximately 210,000 distinct CDR3 sequences, approximately 9% found once. The record originates from a study of identical twins. Findings and limits, study-wide: Abundant cord blood beta clonotypes carried fewer insertions; memory repertoires showed none. Model-predicted out-of-frame TCR alpha sharing fell below observed values in monozygotic twins. Out-of-frame beta sequences exhibited a weaker degree of excess twin sharing.

The V end lost 5 bases, the J end lost 0 bases, and 14 bases lay between the germline ends. Germline V lookup: CDR1 WSHSY, CDR2 SAAADI. The CDR3 is 16 amino acids. Sequenced material: memory (CD45RO+) T cells sorted from blood. This chain links TRBV10-2 with TRBJ2-1, with D perhaps being TRBD1 or TRBD2 (5 bases each). The TCR originated in a woman under 30 in good health. For the CDR3, the DNA is TGCGCCAGCAGTCGGTACGGGGCAATCTCCTACAATGAGCAGTTCTTC. Translated, it gives CASSRYGAISYNEQFF.